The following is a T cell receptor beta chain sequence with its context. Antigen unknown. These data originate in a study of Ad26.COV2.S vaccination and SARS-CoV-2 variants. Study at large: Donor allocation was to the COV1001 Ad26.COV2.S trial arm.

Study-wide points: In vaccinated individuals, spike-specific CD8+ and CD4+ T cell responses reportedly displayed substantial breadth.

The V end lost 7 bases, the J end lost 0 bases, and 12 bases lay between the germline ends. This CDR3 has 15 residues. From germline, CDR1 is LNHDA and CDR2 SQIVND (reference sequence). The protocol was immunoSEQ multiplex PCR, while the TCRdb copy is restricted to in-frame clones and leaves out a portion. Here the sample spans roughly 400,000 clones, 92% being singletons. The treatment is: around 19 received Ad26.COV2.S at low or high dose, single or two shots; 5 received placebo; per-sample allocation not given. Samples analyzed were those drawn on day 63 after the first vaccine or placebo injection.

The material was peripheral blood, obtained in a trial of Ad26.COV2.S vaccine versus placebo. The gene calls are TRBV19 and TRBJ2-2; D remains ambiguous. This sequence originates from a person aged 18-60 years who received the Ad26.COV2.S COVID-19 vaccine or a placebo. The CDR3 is CASTPWTTNTGELFF. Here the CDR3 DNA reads TGTGCCAGTACCCCTTGGACGACGAACACCGGGGAGCTGTTTTTT.